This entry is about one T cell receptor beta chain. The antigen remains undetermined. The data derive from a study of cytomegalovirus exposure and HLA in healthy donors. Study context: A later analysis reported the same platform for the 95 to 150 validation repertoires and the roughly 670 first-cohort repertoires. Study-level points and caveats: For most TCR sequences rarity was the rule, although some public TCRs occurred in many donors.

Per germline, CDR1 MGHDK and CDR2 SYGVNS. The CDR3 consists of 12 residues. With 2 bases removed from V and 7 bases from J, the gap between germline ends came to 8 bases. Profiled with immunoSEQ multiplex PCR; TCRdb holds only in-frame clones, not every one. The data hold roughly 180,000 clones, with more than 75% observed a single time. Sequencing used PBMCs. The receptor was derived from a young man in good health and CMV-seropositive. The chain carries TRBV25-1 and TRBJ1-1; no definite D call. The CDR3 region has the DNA TGTGCCAGCAGTGAAGGCAGTTTTGAAGCTTTCTTT. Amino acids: CASSEGSFEAFF.